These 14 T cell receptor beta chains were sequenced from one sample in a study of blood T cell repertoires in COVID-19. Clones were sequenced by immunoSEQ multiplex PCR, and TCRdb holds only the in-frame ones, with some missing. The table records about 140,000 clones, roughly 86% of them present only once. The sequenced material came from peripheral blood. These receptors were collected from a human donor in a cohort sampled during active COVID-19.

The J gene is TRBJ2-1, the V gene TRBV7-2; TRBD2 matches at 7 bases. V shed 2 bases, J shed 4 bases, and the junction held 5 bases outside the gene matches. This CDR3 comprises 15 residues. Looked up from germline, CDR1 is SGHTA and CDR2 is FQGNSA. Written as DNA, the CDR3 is TGTGCCAGCAGCTTATCTTCGGGGGGATACAATGAGCAGTTCTTC. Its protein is CASSLSSGGYNEQFF. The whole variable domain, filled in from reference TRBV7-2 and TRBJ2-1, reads GAGVSQSPSNKVTEKGKDVELRCDPISGHTALYWYRQSLGQGLEFLIYFQGNSAPDKSGLPSDRFSAERTGGSVSTLTIQRTQQEDSAVYLCASSLSSGGYNEQFFGPGTRLTVL.

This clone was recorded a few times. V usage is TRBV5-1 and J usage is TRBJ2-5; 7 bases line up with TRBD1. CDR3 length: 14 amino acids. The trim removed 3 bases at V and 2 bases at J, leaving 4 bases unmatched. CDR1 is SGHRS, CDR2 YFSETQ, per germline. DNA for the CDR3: TGCGCCAGCAGCTCCGACAGGGCACAAGAGACCCAGTACTTC. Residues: CASSSDRAQETQYF.

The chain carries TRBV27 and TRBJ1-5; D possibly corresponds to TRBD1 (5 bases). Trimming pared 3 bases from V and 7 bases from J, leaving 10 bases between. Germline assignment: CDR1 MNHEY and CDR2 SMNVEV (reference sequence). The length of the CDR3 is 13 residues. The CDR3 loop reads CASSLAGRQPQHF. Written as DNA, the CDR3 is TGTGCCAGCAGTTTGGCAGGGAGGCAGCCCCAGCATTTT.

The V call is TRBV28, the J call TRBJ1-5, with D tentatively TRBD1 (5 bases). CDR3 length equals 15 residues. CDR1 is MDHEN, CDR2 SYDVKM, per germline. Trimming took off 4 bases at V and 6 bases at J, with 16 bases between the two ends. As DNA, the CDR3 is TGTGCCAGCAGTTCGGGGGTCCAGGTCGGTCAGCCCCAGCATTTT. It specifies CASSSGVQVGQPQHF.

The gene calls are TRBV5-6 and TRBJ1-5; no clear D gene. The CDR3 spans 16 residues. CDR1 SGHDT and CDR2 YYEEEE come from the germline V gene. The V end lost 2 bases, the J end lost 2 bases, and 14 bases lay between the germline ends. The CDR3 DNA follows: TGTGCCAGCAGCTTTTGGGAGGGAGTGGGCAATCAGCCCCAGCATTTT. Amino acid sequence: CASSFWEGVGNQPQHF.

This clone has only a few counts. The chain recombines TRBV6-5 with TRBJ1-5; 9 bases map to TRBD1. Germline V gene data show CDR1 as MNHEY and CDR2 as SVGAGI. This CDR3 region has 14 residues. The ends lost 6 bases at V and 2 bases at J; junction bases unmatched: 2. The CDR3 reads CASRGQGGNQPQHF. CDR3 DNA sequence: TGTGCCAGCAGGGGACAGGGTGGCAATCAGCCCCAGCATTTT.

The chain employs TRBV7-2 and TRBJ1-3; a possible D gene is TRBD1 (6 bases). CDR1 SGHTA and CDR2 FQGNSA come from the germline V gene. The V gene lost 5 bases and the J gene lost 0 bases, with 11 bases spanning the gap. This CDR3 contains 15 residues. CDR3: CASSKDSNSGNTIYF. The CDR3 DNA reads TGTGCCAGCAGCAAGGACAGCAACTCTGGAAACACCATATATTTT.

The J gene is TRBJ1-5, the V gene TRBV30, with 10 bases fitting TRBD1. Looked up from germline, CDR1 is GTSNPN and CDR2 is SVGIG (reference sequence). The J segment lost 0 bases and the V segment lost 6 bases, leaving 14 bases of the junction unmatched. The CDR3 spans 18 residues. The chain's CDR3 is CACGTGVKEAHSNQPQHF. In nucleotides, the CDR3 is TGTGCCTGCGGGACAGGGGTTAAGGAAGCCCATAGCAATCAGCCCCAGCATTTT.

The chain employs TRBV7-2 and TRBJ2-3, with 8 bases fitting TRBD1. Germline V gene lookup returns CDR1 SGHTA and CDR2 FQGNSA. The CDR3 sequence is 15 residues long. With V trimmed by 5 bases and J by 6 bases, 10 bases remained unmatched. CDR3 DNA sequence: TGTGCCAGCAGCCCGCGACAGGGGAGACGGGATACGCAGTATTTT. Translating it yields CASSPRQGRRDTQYF.

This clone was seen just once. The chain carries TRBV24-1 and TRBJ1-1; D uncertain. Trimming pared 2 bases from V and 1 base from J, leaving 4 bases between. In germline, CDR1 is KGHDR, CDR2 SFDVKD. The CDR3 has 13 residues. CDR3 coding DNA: TGTGCCACCAGTGATTCCGGGAACACTGAAGCTTTCTTT. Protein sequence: CATSDSGNTEAFF.

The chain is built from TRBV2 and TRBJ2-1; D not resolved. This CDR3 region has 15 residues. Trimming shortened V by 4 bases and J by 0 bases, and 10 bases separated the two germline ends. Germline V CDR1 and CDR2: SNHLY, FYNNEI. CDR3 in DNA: TGTGCCAGCAGTGGGGCCCTCAGCTCCTACAATGAGCAGTTCTTC. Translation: CASSGALSSYNEQFF. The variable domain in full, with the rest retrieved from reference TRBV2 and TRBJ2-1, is EPEVTQTPSHQVTQMGQEVILRCVPISNHLYFYWYRQILGQKVEFLVSFYNNEISEKSEIFDDQFSVERPDGSNFTLKIRSTKLEDSAMYFCASSGALSSYNEQFFGPGTRLTVL.

Here the CDR3 reads CASNIQGRGELFF. The CDR3 DNA reads as TGTGCCAGCAATATACAGGGGAGAGGGGAGCTGTTTTTT. The genes are TRBV28 and TRBJ2-2, with TRBD1 matching 7 bases. With V trimmed by 7 bases and J by 8 bases, 7 bases remained unmatched. Germline CDR1 reads MDHEN; CDR2 reads SYDVKM. This CDR3 has 13 amino acids.

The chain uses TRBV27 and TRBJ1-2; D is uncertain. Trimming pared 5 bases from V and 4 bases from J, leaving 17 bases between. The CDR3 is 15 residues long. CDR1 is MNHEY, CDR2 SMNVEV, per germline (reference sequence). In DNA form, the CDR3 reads TGTGCCAGCAGTGCCGAGAGAGGTTCTATCTATGGCTACACCTTC. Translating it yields CASSAERGSIYGYTF.

The CDR3 reads CATSRPGSGANVLTF. The CDR3 nucleotides read TGTGCCACCAGCAGACCAGGGTCTGGGGCCAACGTCCTGACTTTC. The chain employs TRBV15 and TRBJ2-6; D may be TRBD1 (5 bases). Trimming took 2 bases from V and 1 from J, leaving 6 bases between them. CDR3 length: 15 amino acids. Looked up from germline, CDR1 is LNHNV and CDR2 is YYDKDF (reference sequence).